The rows below give T cell receptor beta chains drawn from one sample of a study of CD8 T cells in Susac syndrome. TCRdb used MiXCR to reprocess the immunoSEQ multiplex PCR reads, holding one entry per CDR3 protein. This table holds around 130,000 distinct CDR3 sequences, around nine tenths found once. The source material was CD8+ T cells from PBMCs. Every receptor here comes from a human donor with multiple sclerosis. The CDR3 runs from the conserved cysteine through the conserved F or W. D genes are given only for firm matches.

D gene | J gene | V gene | CDR3 protein | CDR3 DNA
. | TRBJ1-4 | TRBV7-9 | CASSLGDTLLFF | TGTGCCAGCAGCTTGGGAGACACCTTACTGTTTTTT
TRBD2 | TRBJ2-1 | TRBV4-1 | CASSRTGTSGRADEQFF | TGCGCCAGCAGCCGCACCGGGACTAGCGGGAGGGCGGATGAGCAGTTCTTC
TRBD1 | TRBJ2-7 | TRBV7-9 | CASSFSLGGDEQYF | TGTGCCAGCAGCTTCTCATTAGGGGGCGACGAGCAGTACTTC
TRBD2 | TRBJ2-2 | TRBV7-6 | CASSLTGGRATGELFF | TGTGCCAGCAGCTTAACGGGCGGGAGGGCCACCGGGGAGCTGTTTTTT
. | TRBJ2-1 | TRBV6-2/TRBV6-3 | CASSVAHLPGNEQFF | TGTGCCAGCAGCGTAGCGCATCTCCCTGGGAATGAGCAGTTCTTC
. | TRBJ1-2 | TRBV27 | CASRGVAGNEGANYGYTF | TGTGCCAGCAGAGGAGTCGCGGGTAATGAAGGAGCTAACTATGGCTACACCTTC
. | TRBJ2-3 | TRBV12-3/TRBV12-4 | CASSPQGGLQLDTQYF | TGTGCCAGCAGTCCCCAAGGGGGACTACAGCTAGATACGCAGTATTTT
. | TRBJ2-2 | TRBV3-1 | CASSPSSRALYTGELFF | TGTGCCAGCAGCCCAAGCTCCCGGGCCCTGTACACCGGGGAGCTGTTTTTT
. | TRBJ1-3 | TRBV28 | CASSLVHSGNTIYF | TGTGCCAGCAGTTTAGTCCACTCTGGAAACACCATATATTTT
. | TRBJ2-7 | TRBV5-4 | CASSLPSGPVYEQYF | TGTGCCAGCAGCCTCCCAAGCGGGCCGGTTTACGAGCAGTACTTC
. | TRBJ1-2 | TRBV20-1 | CSASDEGYGYTF | TGCAGTGCTAGTGACGAGGGATATGGCTACACCTTC